This T cell receptor beta chain was identified during a study of shared clonotypes between healthy human individuals. General study results and limits: Compared with clonotypes that all four donors shared, non-shared clonotypes had lower generation probabilities.

CDR3 length: 15 residues. Per germline, CDR1 SGHVS and CDR2 FQNEAQ. V lost 5 bases and J lost 8, with 19 bases in between. Produced via immunoSEQ multiplex PCR; TCRdb's table is partial and in-frame only. The sample has under 1,100,000 clones, approximately 68% seen once; the top ten hold around 1.4%. With regard to this clone: Antigen: not known.

The sequencing input was memory CD4+ T cells sorted from blood. The subset is: CD45RA-negative fraction. The chain is built from TRBV7-8 and TRBJ2-1; D may be TRBD1 (7 bases). The clonotype originates from a young man in good health. The CDR3 is CASSQGGHQVDEQFF. CDR3 bases: TGTGCCAGCAGCCAGGGGGGACACCAGGTGGATGAGCAGTTCTTC.